Sequencing of this T cell receptor beta chain was carried out in a study of T-cell memory formation after mild COVID-19. Deletions cut 2 bases from V and 9 bases from J, with 5 bases between. CDR3 length: 11 residues. The germline CDR1 and CDR2 sequences are ENHRY and SYGVKD. TCRdb fed the 5' RACE reads into MiXCR, producing one record per CDR3 protein. The data contain roughly 340,000 distinct CDR3 sequences, roughly 15% of them singletons. Sequences were obtained from PBMCs or a T cell subset sorted from them (not recorded which). The receptor was isolated from a man younger than 35 who had mild COVID-19 (a few samples of this study predate the infection). Cell type and time point are not known. This chain joins TRBV10-3 and TRBJ1-5; a possible D gene is TRBD1 (5 bases). The CDR3 DNA sequence: TGTGCCATCAGTGAGGGGGGGCCCCAGCATTTT. It translates to CAISEGGPQHF.